This T cell receptor beta chain was retrieved from a study of CD8+CD57+ T cells in acquired aplastic anemia. The wider study: Average DNA yield from sorted CD4+ and CD8+ cells was approximately 3 ug. Findings of the study overall: Sharing between patients and controls was observed for twenty-nine CD8+ CDR3 sequences.

Profiles of TCR beta VDJ and CDR3 were generated from a genomic DNA template. TCRdb independently ran MiXCR on the reads; one entry per CDR3 protein. The sample lists over 250,000 distinct CDR3 sequences, approximately 57% occurring once. Losses at the gene ends were 1 base for V and 6 bases for J; bases not matched to a gene: 7. The CDR3 is 15 amino acids. Germline V lookup: CDR1 SGHVS, CDR2 FNYEAQ. It was patients with CD8+CD57+ cell expansion by flow cytometry who were chosen for sequencing. Details on this clonotype: Its antigen remains unknown.

The rearrangement links TRBV7-6 to TRBJ2-7, with 9 positions matching TRBD2. Material for sequencing was sorted CD4+, CD8+, or CD8+CD57+ T cells (not recorded which) from PBMCs. The TCR comes from a human donor with aplastic anemia. The CDR3 region is CASSLGVAGGREQYF. In DNA, the CDR3 is TGTGCCAGCAGCTTAGGAGTTGCGGGAGGGCGCGAGCAGTACTTC.